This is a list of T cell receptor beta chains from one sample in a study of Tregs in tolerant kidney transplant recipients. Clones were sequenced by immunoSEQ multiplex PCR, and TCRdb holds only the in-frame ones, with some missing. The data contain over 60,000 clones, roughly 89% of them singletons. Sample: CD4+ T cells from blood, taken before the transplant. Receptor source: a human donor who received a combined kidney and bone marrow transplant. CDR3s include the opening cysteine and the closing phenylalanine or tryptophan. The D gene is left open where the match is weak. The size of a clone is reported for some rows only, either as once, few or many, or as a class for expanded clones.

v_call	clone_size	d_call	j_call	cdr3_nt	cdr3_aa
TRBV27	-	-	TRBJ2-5	TGTGCCAGCAGTAACCCAGGGGTAGAGACCCAGTACTTC	CASSNPGVETQYF
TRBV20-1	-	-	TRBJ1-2	TGCAGTGCTAGACAGGGAAGAGGCTACACCTTC	CSARQGRGYTF
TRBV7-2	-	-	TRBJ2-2	TGTGCCAGCAGCTTCGCGAACACCGGGGAGCTGTTTTTT	CASSFANTGELFF
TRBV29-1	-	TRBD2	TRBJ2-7	TGCAGCGCTGCGGGGGTGTTGACGGACGAGCAGTACTTC	CSAAGVLTDEQYF
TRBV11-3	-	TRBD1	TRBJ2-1	TGTGCCAGCAGCGTGGAACAGGGGTTAGAGCAGTTCTTC	CASSVEQGLEQFF
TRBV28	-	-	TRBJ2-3	TGTGCCAGCACCTACCGCACTAGCACAGATACGCAGTATTTT	CASTYRTSTDTQYF
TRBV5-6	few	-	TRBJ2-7	TGTGCCAGCAGCTTGCTCAGCGCGGGTGGAGAGCAGTACTTC	CASSLLSAGGEQYF
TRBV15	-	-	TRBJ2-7	TGTGCCACCAGCAGAGATACGGGGTCGCAGTACTTC	CATSRDTGSQYF
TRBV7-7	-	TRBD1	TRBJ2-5	TGTGCTAGCAGCAAGGACAGGGGGGGGACCCAGTACTTC	CASSKDRGGTQYF
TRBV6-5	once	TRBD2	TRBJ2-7	TGTGCCAGCAGTTACGGGACTAGCGGAACCTACGAGCAGTACTTC	CASSYGTSGTYEQYF
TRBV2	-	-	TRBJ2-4	TGTGCCACTGGTGAGGGGGTGGGAGCCAAAAACATTCAGTACTTC	CATGEGVGAKNIQYF
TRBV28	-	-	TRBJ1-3	TGTGCCAGCAGTTTATCTCCGTTCTCTGGAAACACCATATATTTT	CASSLSPFSGNTIYF
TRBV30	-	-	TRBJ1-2	TGTGCCTGGAAGCGGGCTCCGCGGGGCTACACCTTC	CAWKRAPRGYTF
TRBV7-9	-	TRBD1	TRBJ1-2	TGTGCCAGCAGCGCCCCGGGACAGGAATATGGCTACACCTTC	CASSAPGQEYGYTF
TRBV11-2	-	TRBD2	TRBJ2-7	TGTGCCAGCAGTTCTAGCGGGAGCTCCTACGAGCAGTACTTC	CASSSSGSSYEQYF
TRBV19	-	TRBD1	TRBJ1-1	TGTGCCAGTAGTTTCATTCGACAGGGGGTCACTGAAGCTTTCTTT	CASSFIRQGVTEAFF
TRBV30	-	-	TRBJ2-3	TGTGCCTGGAGACCGGGAGATACGCAGTATTTT	CAWRPGDTQYF
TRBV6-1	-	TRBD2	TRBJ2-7	TGTGCCAGCAGAGTAGGCGGGAGCTCCTACGAGCAGTACTTC	CASRVGGSSYEQYF
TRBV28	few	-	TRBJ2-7	TGTGCCAGCAGTTATCAGCGGTACGAGCAGTACTTC	CASSYQRYEQYF
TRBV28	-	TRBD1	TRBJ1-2	TGTGCCAGTACTCTCAGAGATCTGGGACAGAGTTATGGCTACACCTTC	CASTLRDLGQSYGYTF
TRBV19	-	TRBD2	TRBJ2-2	TGTGCCAGTCATCCTTTATCGGGCGCAGGGAGGGACGGGGAGCTGTTTTTT	CASHPLSGAGRDGELFF
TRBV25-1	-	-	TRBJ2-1	TGTGCCAGCAGTGGTAATAACCGGGGGAATGAGCAGTTCTTC	CASSGNNRGNEQFF
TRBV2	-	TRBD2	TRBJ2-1	TGTGCCAGCAGTGAATCCGGCGGGAGCTCCTACAATGAGCAGTTCTTC	CASSESGGSSYNEQFF
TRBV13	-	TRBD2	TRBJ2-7	TGTGCCAGCAGCCCTTCCACTAGCGGAACCTACGAGCAGTACTTC	CASSPSTSGTYEQYF
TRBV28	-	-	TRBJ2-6	TGTGCCAGCAGAGTGTCCCGAGCGGGCTCTGGGGCCAACGTCCTGACTTTC	CASRVSRAGSGANVLTF
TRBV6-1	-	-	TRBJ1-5	TGTGCCAGCAGTGGCAGGACACCTGGAGGCAATCAGCCCCAGCATTTT	CASSGRTPGGNQPQHF
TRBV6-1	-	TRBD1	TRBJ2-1	TGTGCCAGCAGCCGGGGACAGTCGCCCTACAATGAGCAGTTCTTC	CASSRGQSPYNEQFF
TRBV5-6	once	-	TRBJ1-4	TGTGCCAGCAGCTTGGAGCCGGAGGGTTGGGAAAAACTGTTTTTT	CASSLEPEGWEKLFF
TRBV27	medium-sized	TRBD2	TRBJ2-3	TGTGCCAACCCGGGACTAGCGGGAGGCCCTCCAGATACGCAGTATTTT	CANPGLAGGPPDTQYF
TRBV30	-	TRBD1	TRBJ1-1	TGTGCCTGGATCCCGGGACAGGGGCGGACTGAAGCTTTCTTT	CAWIPGQGRTEAFF
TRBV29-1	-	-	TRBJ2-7	TGCAGCTTTCTGACAAGTTCCTACGAGCAGTACTTC	CSFLTSSYEQYF
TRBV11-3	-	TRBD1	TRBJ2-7	TGTGCCAGCGGAACAGGGGACGAGCAGTACTTC	CASGTGDEQYF